A selection of T cell receptor beta chains follows, all from one sample in a study of early T cells in non-severe SARS-CoV-2 infection. TCRdb re-called the 5' RACE reads through MiXCR, storing one row per CDR3 protein. The profile shows 75,000 to 90,000 distinct CDR3 sequences, 10% of them singletons. Source: whole blood, taken at baseline. The receptor set was obtained from an adult who was a healthcare worker with PCR-confirmed SARS-CoV-2 infection or an uninfected control (not recorded which). Each CDR3 is given with its conserved first and last residue. D genes are given only for firm matches. Expanded clones are given a class, and other clones once, few, many or no size at all.

size | D | J | V | CDR3 | DNA
many | . | TRBJ2-5 | TRBV2 | CASNRDSETQYF | TGTGCCAGCAACCGGGACTCAGAGACCCAGTACTTC
few | TRBD1 | TRBJ2-7 | TRBV10-2 | CASRRAPGQGNEQYF | TGCGCCAGCCGCCGGGCACCGGGACAGGGGAACGAGCAGTACTTC
once | . | TRBJ2-3 | TRBV28 | CASRDPWGTTDTQYF | TGTGCCAGCAGAGACCCGTGGGGGACCACAGATACGCAGTATTTT
. | . | TRBJ2-1 | TRBV20-1 | CSARDRAPEQFF | TGCAGTGCTAGAGATCGGGCCCCAGAGCAGTTCTTC
few | . | TRBJ2-1 | TRBV28 | CASSTLKGNEQFF | TGTGCCAGCAGTACCCTGAAAGGCAATGAGCAGTTCTTC
few | TRBD2 | TRBJ2-1 | TRBV29-1 | CSVPAAGGSSYNEQFF | TGCAGCGTCCCCGCAGCGGGAGGGAGCTCCTACAATGAGCAGTTCTTC
many | . | TRBJ2-3 | TRBV7-9 | CASSPGQQTSTDTQYF | TGTGCCAGCAGCCCGGGTCAGCAAACCAGCACAGATACGCAGTATTTT
many | . | TRBJ2-2 | TRBV13 | CASSLGGRNTGELFF | TGTGCCAGCAGCTTAGGAGGGAGAAACACCGGGGAGCTGTTTTTT
few | . | TRBJ2-7 | TRBV28 | CASSLPGDGYYEQYF | TGTGCCAGCAGTTTACCTGGGGACGGGTACTACGAGCAGTACTTC
. | . | TRBJ2-3 | TRBV6-1 | CASSEDREWTTDTQYF | TGTGCCAGCAGTGAGGACAGAGAGTGGACTACAGATACGCAGTATTTT
. | . | TRBJ1-2 | TRBV3-1 | CASSRDSNGYTF | TGTGCCAGCAGCCGGGACTCCAATGGCTACACCTTC
few | . | TRBJ1-5 | TRBV20-1 | CSARGETGGMMPQHF | TGCAGTGCTAGGGGTGAGACAGGAGGGATGATGCCCCAGCATTTT
many | . | TRBJ2-3 | TRBV28 | CASSLSDTQYF | TGTGCCAGCAGTTTATCTGATACGCAGTATTTT
few | . | TRBJ2-7 | TRBV11-2 | CASSLLATTYEQYF | TGTGCCAGCAGCTTACTAGCGACAACCTACGAGCAGTACTTC
. | . | TRBJ1-4 | TRBV12-3/TRBV12-4 | CASSFQSARRGEKLFF | TGTGCCAGCAGTTTTCAATCGGCCCGGCGGGGTGAAAAACTGTTTTTT
. | TRBD2 | TRBJ2-6 | TRBV20-1 | CSARLTAIGRSTGANVLTF | TGCAGTGCTAGGTTAACAGCTATCGGGAGGTCGACTGGGGCCAACGTCCTGACTTTC